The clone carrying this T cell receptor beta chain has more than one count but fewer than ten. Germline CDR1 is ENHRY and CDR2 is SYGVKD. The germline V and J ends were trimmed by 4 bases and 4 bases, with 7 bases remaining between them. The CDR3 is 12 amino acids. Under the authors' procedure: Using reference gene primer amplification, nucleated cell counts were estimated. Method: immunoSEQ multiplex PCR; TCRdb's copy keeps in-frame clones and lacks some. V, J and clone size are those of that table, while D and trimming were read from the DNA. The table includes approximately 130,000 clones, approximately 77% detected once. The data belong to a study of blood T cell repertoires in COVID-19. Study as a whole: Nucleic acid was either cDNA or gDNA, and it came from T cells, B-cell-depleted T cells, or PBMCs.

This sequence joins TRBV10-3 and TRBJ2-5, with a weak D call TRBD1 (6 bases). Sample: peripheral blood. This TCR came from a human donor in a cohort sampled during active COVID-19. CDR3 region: CAISGDTETQYF. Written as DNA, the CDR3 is TGTGCCATCAGTGGGGACACAGAGACCCAGTACTTC.